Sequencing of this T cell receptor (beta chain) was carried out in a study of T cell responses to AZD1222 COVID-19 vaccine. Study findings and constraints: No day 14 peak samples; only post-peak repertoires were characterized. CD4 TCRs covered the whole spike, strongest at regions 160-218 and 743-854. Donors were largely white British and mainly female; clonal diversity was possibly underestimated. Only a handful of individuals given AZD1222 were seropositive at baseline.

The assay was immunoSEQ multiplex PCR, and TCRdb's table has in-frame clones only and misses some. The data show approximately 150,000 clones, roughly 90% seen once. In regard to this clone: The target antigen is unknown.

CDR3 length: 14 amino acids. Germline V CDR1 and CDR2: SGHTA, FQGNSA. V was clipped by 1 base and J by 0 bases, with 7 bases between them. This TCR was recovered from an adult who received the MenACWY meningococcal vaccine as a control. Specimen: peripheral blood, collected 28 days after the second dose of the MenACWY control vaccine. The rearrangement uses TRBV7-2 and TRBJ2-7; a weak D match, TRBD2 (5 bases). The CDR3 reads CASSLDRGSYEQYF. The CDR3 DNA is TGTGCCAGCAGCTTAGATCGGGGCTCCTACGAGCAGTACTTC.